The clone carrying this T cell receptor beta chain has more than one count but fewer than ten. The data stem from a study of control samples from healthy donors and cancer patients. Only in-frame clones appear in the TCRdb table, and some are missing; sequencing was by immunoSEQ multiplex PCR. The table has 150,000 or so clones, about 93% seen once; the top ten hold roughly 2.3%. Trimming shortened V by 1 base and J by 7 bases, and 10 bases separated the two germline ends. The V gene's germline CDR1 is SGHTA and CDR2 FQGNSA. The CDR3 runs 14 residues. This receptor was identified in a man aged 45-65 years in good health. Sequencing used blood. The gene calls are TRBV7-2 and TRBJ2-2; D perhaps matches TRBD2 (5 bases). CDR3 coding DNA: TGTGCCAGCAGCTTAGTGTTTGGAGGCGGGGAGCTGTTTTTT. Its translation: CASSLVFGGGELFF.